This T cell receptor (beta chain) comes out of a study of blood T cell repertoires in COVID-19. Here immunoSEQ multiplex PCR was the method, and the copy in TCRdb shows in-frame clones only, minus some. Found here are roughly 250,000 clones, over 75% of them singletons; the top ten hold roughly 4%. Germline CDR1 MDHEN, CDR2 SYDVKM. Between the trimmed V and J ends, which lost 5 bases and 6 bases, there was a span of 11 bases. This CDR3 is built from 13 residues. The receptor was isolated from a woman aged 25-40 years who had recovered from COVID-19. Sequences were obtained from PBMCs or T cells enriched from blood (not recorded which). The V gene is TRBV28, the J gene TRBJ2-1; D is possibly TRBD2 (5 bases). CDR3 sequence (DNA): TGTGCCAGCAGTGAACTAGGCCTCAATGAGCAGTTCTTC. The encoded protein is CASSELGLNEQFF. Full variable domain (outside the CDR3, taken from reference TRBV28 and TRBJ2-1): DVKVTQSSRYLVKRTGEKVFLECVQDMDHENMFWYRQDPGLGLRLIYFSYDVKMKEKGDIPEGYSVSREKKERFSLILESASTNQTSMYLCASSELGLNEQFFGPGTRLTVL.